The T cell receptor (beta chain) described here comes from a study of OX40 agonist ivuxolimab in advanced cancers. Study context: Intravenous ivuxolimab at 0.01 to 10 mg/kg was given to patients every 2 weeks.

This CDR3 comprises 11 residues. The germline V gene encodes CDR1 MDHEN and CDR2 SYDVKM. Trimming shortened V by 6 bases and J by 13 bases, and 16 bases separated the two germline ends. The repertoire was sequenced with immunoSEQ multiplex PCR; TCRdb's copy has only in-frame clones and lacks some. The table has tens of thousands of clones, around nine tenths seen once; the top ten hold less than 1.1%. Regarding the study as a whole: Low normalized clonal expansion also occurred in some nonresponding patients. In the 0.1 to 3.0 mg/kg range, CD4+ and CD8+ blood T cells had expanded clonally by week 6.

Note on this clone: The target antigen is unknown.

This TCR came from an adult with an advanced solid tumor such as melanoma, head and neck, liver or kidney cancer. The V call is TRBV28, the J call TRBJ2-7, with D hard to call. Sequencing used CD4+ or CD8+ T cells sorted from blood, obtained in a trial of the OX40 agonist ivuxolimab. CDR3 loop: CASSRPPALYF. The CDR3 DNA reads TGTGCCAGCAGCCGACCCCCGGCCCTCTACTTC.